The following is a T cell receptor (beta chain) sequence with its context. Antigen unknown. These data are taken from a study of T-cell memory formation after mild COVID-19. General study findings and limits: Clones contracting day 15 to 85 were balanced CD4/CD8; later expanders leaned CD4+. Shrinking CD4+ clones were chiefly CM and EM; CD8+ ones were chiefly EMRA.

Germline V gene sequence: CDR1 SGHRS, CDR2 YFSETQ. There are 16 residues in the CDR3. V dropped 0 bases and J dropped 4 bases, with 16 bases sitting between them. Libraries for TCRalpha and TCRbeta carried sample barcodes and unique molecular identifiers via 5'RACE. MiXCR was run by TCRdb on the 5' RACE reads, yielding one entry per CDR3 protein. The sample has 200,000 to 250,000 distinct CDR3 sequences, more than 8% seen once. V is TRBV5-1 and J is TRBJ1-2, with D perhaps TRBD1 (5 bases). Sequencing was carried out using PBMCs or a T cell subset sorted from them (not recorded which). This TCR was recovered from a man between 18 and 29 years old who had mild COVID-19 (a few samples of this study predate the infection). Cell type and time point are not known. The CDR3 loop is CASSLGSGQGGYGYTF. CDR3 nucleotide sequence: TGCGCCAGCAGCTTGGGTTCCGGTCAGGGAGGCTATGGCTACACCTTC.